Listed here are 8 T cell receptor beta chains from one sample, sequenced in a study of identifying expanded T cells in peripheral blood. Data came from immunoSEQ multiplex PCR; TCRdb stores just in-frame clones and leaves some out. The sample comprises more than 65,000 clones, around 89% of which are singletons, and approximately 3% rests with the top ten. Sequenced: blood. The receptor set was obtained from a person between 18 and 75 years old in good health.

This clone was seen a single time. This sequence joins TRBV7-8 and TRBJ1-5, with 8 nucleotides matching TRBD1. The germline CDR1 and CDR2 sequences are SGHVS and FQNEAQ. This CDR3 is built from 15 residues. The V and J ends lost 5 bases and 2 bases, in that order; junction bases with no gene match: 5. The CDR3 here is CASSRQGIGNQPQHF. The CDR3 nucleotides are TGTGCCAGCAGCCGACAGGGGATCGGCAATCAGCCCCAGCATTTT.

V usage is TRBV7-2 and J usage is TRBJ2-2; 7 bases match TRBD1. After removal of 6 bases from V and 2 bases from J, the junction contained 6 bases not matched to a gene. CDR3 length: 15 residues. Germline lookup yields CDR1 SGHTA and CDR2 FQGNSA. The CDR3 DNA reads TGTGCCAGCAGAGAAAACAGGGGCAACACCGGGGAGCTGTTTTTT. Translation: CASRENRGNTGELFF. The full variable domain, rest sourced from reference TRBV7-2 and TRBJ2-2, is GAGVSQSPSNKVTEKGKDVELRCDPISGHTALYWYRQSLGQGLEFLIYFQGNSAPDKSGLPSDRFSAERTGGSVSTLTIQRTQQEDSAVYLCASRENRGNTGELFFGEGSRLTVL.

The V gene is TRBV6-1, the J gene TRBJ2-7, with 7 positions matching TRBD1. CDR3 size: 16 residues. Germline V gene lookup returns CDR1 MNHNS and CDR2 SASEGT. V was pared by 3 bases and J by 3 bases, with 11 bases of the junction left unmatched. In DNA, the CDR3 is TGTGCCAGCAGTGACCTCCTTGGGACAGAGAACTACGAGCAGTACTTC. Encoded protein: CASSDLLGTENYEQYF.

The J gene is TRBJ2-1, the V gene TRBV7-7; D remains ambiguous. CDR3 length equals 13 residues. V shed 2 bases and J shed 8 bases, with 10 bases lying between them. The germline CDR1 and CDR2 sequences are SSHAT and FNYEAQ (reference sequence). The CDR3 here is CASSLRREYEQFF. As DNA, the CDR3 is TGTGCCAGCAGCTTACGCCGCGAGTATGAGCAGTTCTTC.

The rearrangement joins TRBV25-1 to TRBJ2-5; D possibly matches TRBD1 or TRBD2 (6 bases each). V was trimmed by 2 bases and J by 3 bases, leaving 10 bases between them. This CDR3 is built from 14 residues. Germline V CDR1 and CDR2: MGHDK, SYGVNS. The CDR3 is CASSERGTEETQYF. The CDR3 nucleotides read TGTGCCAGCAGTGAAAGGGGGACTGAAGAGACCCAGTACTTC.

The chain recombines TRBV10-3 with TRBJ2-2; D possibly corresponds to TRBD1 (5 bases). Looked up from germline, CDR1 is ENHRY and CDR2 is SYGVKD. CDR3 size: 13 residues. V lost 9 bases and J lost 0, with 8 bases in between. As DNA, the CDR3 is TGTGCCATGACCAGGGCGAACACCGGGGAGCTGTTTTTT. It translates to CAMTRANTGELFF.

In nucleotides, the CDR3 is TGTGCCAGCAGCTTAGGTAGAACTAGCGGGAGAACAGATACGCAGTATTTT. Its protein product is CASSLGRTSGRTDTQYF. The V call is TRBV11-2, the J call TRBJ2-3; TRBD2 agrees at 11 bases. Germline V gene data show CDR1 as SGHAT and CDR2 as FQNNGV. There are 17 residues in the CDR3. J was trimmed by 3 bases and V by 1 base; bases with no gene match: 6.

The rearrangement joins TRBV10-3 to TRBJ2-7; TRBD2 matches at 8 bases. Losses at the gene ends were 4 bases for V and 7 bases for J; bases not matched to a gene: 15. The CDR3 is made up of 16 amino acids. Germline CDR1 reads ENHRY; CDR2 reads SYGVKD. DNA for the CDR3: TGTGCCATCAGTGTAGTATTGGCGGGAGGAGCTGGGGAGCAGTACTTC. It codes for CAISVVLAGGAGEQYF.